Here is one T cell receptor beta chain with its context. This entry is derived from a study of blood T cell repertoires in COVID-19. Across the study: The United States, Italy and Spain supplied acute and convalescent COVID-19 samples.

Original handling: Estimation of nucleated cell counts relied on the amplification of reference gene primers. Repertoires were generated with immunoSEQ multiplex PCR, while TCRdb's copy carries only in-frame clones and drops some. V and J calls and clone size are copied from that table; D and trimming were computed from the DNA. The repertoire consists of around 300,000 clones, with roughly 85% occurring once and the leading ten covering just over 7%. Trimming cost V 1 base and J 3 bases; bases outside gene matches: 10. CDR1 and CDR2 from the germline V gene are MNHEY and SMNVEV (reference sequence). CDR3 size: 17 residues.

This clonotype was obtained from a human donor in a cohort sampled during active COVID-19. The chain links TRBV27 to TRBJ2-7; 9 bases line up with TRBD1. The sample was peripheral blood. This chain's CDR3 is CASSLYVGDRDIYEQYF. The CDR3 DNA is TGTGCCAGCAGTTTATACGTTGGGGACAGGGATATCTACGAGCAGTACTTC.